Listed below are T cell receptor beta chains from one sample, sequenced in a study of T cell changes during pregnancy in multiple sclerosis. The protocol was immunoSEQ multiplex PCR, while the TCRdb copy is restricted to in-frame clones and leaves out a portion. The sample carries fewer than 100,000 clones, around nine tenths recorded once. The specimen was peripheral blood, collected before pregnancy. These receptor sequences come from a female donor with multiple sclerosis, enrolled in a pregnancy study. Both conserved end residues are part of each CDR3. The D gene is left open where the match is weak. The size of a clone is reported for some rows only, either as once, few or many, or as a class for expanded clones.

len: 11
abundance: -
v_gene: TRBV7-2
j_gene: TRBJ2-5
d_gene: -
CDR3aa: CASSPSETQYF
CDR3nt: TGTGCCAGCTCTCCGTCGGAGACCCAGTACTTC

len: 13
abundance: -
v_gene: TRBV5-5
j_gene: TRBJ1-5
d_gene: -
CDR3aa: CASSLAPEVPQHF
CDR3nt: TGTGCCAGCAGCTTGGCCCCGGAGGTGCCCCAGCATTTT

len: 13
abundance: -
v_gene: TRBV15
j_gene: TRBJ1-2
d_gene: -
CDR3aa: CATRGEGNYGYTF
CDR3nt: TGTGCCACCAGGGGCGAGGGAAACTATGGCTACACCTTC

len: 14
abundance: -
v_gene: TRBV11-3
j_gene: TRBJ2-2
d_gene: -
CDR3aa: CASSRGGDTGELFF
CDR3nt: TGTGCCAGCAGCCGAGGGGGGGACACCGGGGAGCTGTTTTTT

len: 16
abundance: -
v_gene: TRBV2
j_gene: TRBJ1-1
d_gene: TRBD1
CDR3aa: CASRVYRDRVNAEAFF
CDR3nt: TGTGCCAGCAGGGTATACCGGGACAGGGTGAACGCTGAAGCTTTCTTT

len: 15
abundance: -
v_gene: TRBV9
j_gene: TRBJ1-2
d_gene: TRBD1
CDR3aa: CASSPRQGWNYGYTF
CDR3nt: TGTGCCAGCAGCCCTCGACAGGGGTGGAACTATGGCTACACCTTC

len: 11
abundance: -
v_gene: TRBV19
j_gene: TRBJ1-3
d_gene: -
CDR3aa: CATHSGNTIYF
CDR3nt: TGTGCCACCCATTCTGGAAACACCATATATTTT

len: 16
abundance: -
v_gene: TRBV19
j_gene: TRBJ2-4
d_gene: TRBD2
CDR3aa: CASSKVTTSGDGIQYF
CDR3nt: TGTGCCAGTAGTAAAGTGACGACTAGCGGGGATGGGATTCAGTACTTC

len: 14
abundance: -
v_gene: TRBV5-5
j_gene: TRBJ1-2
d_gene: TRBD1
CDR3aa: CASSSRDRERGYTF
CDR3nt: TGTGCCAGCAGCTCCCGGGACAGGGAGCGCGGCTACACCTTC

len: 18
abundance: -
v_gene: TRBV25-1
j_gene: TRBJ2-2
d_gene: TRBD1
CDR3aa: CASSATSGTGRNTGELFF
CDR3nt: TGTGCCAGCAGTGCCACTTCCGGGACAGGGAGGAACACCGGGGAGCTGTTTTTT

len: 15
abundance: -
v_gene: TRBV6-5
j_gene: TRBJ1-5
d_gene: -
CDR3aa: CASSYGQYSNQPQHF
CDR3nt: TGTGCCAGCAGTTACGGACAGTATAGCAATCAGCCCCAGCATTTT

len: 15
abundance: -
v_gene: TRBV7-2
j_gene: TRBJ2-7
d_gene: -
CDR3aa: CASSLGTGRAYEQYF
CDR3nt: TGTGCCAGCAGCTTAGGGACAGGGAGGGCCTACGAGCAGTACTTC

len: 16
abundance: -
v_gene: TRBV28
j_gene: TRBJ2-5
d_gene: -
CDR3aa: CASTRGGVTNGETQYF
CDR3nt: TGTGCCAGCACGAGGGGGGGGGTGACTAATGGGGAGACCCAGTACTTC

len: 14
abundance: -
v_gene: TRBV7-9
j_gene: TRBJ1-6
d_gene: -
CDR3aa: CASTSGTNNSPLHF
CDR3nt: TGTGCCAGCACCTCCGGGACAAATAATTCACCCCTCCACTTT

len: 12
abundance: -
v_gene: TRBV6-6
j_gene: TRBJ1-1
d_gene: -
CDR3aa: CASSYRRDEAFF
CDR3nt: TGTGCCAGCAGTTACCGCAGGGATGAAGCTTTCTTT

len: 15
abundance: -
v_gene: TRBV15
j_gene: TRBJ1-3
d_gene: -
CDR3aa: CATSRDPTAGNTIYF
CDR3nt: TGTGCCACCAGCAGAGATCCCACAGCTGGAAACACCATATATTTT

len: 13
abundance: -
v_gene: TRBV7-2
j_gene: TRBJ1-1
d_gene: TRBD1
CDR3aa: CAGDRGYGTEAFF
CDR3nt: TGTGCCGGAGACAGGGGTTATGGCACTGAAGCTTTCTTT

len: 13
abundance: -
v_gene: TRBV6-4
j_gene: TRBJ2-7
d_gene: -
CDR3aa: CASSQGPEGEQYF
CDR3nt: TGTGCCAGCAGTCAGGGGCCTGAGGGTGAGCAGTACTTC

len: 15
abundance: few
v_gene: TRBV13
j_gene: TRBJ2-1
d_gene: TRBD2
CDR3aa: CASSHRLAGGLEQFF
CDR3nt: TGTGCCAGCAGCCATCGACTAGCGGGGGGGCTTGAGCAGTTCTTC

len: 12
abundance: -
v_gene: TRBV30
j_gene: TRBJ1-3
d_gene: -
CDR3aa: CAWTWTEPTIYF
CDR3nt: TGTGCCTGGACCTGGACAGAACCGACCATATATTTT

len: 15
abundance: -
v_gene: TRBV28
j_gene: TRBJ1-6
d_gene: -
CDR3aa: CASRGGHSYNSPLHF
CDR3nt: TGTGCCAGCAGAGGCGGACACTCCTATAATTCACCCCTCCACTTT

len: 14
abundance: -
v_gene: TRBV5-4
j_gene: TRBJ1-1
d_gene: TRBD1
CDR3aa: CASSLDGRGTEAFF
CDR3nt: TGTGCCAGCAGCTTGGATGGCAGGGGGACTGAAGCTTTCTTT

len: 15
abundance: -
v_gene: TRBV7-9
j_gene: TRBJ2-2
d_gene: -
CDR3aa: CASSLPGTHTGELFF
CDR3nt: TGTGCCAGCAGCCTCCCAGGGACTCACACCGGGGAGCTGTTTTTT

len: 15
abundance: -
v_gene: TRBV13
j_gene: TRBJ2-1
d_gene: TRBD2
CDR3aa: CASSLVGLDSYEQFF
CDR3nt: TGTGCCAGCAGCTTAGTGGGACTAGATTCCTATGAGCAGTTCTTC

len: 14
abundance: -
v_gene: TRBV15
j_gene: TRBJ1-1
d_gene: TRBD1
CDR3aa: CATSLGGLNTEAFF
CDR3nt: TGTGCCACCAGCCTAGGGGGCCTGAACACTGAAGCTTTCTTT

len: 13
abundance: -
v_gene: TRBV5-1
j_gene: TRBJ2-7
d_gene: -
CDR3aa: CASSLVQGYEQYF
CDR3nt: TGCGCCAGCAGCTTGGTGCAGGGGTACGAGCAGTACTTC

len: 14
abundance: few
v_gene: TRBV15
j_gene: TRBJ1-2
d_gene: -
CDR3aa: CATSRMGHGYGYTF
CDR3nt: TGTGCCACCAGCAGAATGGGACATGGCTATGGCTACACCTTC

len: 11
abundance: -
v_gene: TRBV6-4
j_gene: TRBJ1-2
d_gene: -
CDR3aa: CASRGPGGYTF
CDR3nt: TGTGCCAGCAGGGGCCCAGGAGGCTACACCTTC

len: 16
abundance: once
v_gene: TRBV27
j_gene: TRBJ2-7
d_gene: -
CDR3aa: CASELAGVTSSYEQYF
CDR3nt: TGTGCCAGCGAATTGGCTGGCGTGACAAGCTCCTACGAGCAGTACTTC

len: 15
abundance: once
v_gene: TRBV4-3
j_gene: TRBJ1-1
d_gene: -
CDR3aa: CASSQELRGFAEAFF
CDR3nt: TGCGCCAGCAGCCAAGAGCTCAGGGGTTTTGCTGAAGCTTTCTTT

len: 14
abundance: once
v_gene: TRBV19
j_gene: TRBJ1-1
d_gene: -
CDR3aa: CASRIFDRNTEAFF
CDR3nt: TGTGCCAGTAGGATATTCGACAGGAACACTGAAGCTTTCTTT

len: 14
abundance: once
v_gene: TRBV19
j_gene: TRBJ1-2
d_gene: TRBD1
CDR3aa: CASSIVQGFYGYTF
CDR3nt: TGTGCCAGTAGTATCGTACAGGGGTTCTATGGCTACACCTTC

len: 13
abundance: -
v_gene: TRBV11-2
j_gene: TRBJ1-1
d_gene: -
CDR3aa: CASSEQVGTEAFF
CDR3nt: TGTGCCAGCAGCGAGCAGGTTGGCACTGAAGCTTTCTTT

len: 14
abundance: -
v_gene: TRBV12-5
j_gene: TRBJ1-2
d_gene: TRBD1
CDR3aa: CASSLDRGLYGYTF
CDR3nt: TGTGCTAGTTCCCTGGACAGGGGCCTCTATGGCTACACCTTC

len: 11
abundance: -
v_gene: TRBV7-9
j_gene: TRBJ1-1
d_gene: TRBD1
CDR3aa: CASSIGQGAFF
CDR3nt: TGTGCCAGCAGCATCGGACAGGGCGCTTTCTTT

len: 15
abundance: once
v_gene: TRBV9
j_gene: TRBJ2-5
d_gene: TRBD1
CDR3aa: CASSVGQGKGETQYF
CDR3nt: TGTGCCAGCAGCGTAGGACAGGGGAAGGGGGAGACCCAGTACTTC

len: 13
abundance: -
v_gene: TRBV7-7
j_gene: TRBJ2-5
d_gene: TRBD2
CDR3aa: CAIAGGPQETQYF
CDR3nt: TGTGCTATAGCGGGGGGTCCTCAAGAGACCCAGTACTTC

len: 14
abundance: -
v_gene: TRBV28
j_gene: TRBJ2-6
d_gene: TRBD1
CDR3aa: CASSATGTVSVLTF
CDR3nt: TGTGCCAGCAGTGCAACTGGGACAGTGAGCGTCCTGACTTTC

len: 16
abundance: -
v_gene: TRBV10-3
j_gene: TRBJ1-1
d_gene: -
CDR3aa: CAISESLDRMNTEAFF
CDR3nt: TGTGCCATCAGTGAGTCCCTCGACAGAATGAACACTGAAGCTTTCTTT

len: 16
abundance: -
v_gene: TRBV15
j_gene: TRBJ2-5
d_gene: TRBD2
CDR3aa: CATSRDRRGAWETQYF
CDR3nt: TGTGCCACCAGCAGAGATCGGCGGGGGGCATGGGAGACCCAGTACTTC

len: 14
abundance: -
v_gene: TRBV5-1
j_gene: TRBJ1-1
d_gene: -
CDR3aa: CASSLGLDSTEAFF
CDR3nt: TGCGCCAGCAGCTTGGGACTAGACTCCACTGAAGCTTTCTTT

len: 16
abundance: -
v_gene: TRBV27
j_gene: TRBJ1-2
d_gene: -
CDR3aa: CASSLREGVWGYGYTF
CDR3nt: TGTGCCAGCAGCCTTCGGGAGGGGGTATGGGGCTATGGCTACACCTTC

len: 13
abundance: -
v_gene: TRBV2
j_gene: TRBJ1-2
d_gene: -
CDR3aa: CASRVSDSYGYTF
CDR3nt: TGTGCCAGCAGGGTATCGGACAGCTATGGCTACACCTTC

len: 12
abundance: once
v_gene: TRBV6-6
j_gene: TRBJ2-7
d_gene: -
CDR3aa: CASSPSSYEQYF
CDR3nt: TGTGCCAGCAGCCCAAGTAGCTACGAGCAGTACTTC

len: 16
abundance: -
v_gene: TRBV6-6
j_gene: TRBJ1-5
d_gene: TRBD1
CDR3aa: CASSYRTGTSNQPQHF
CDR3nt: TGTGCCAGCAGTTACAGGACAGGGACTAGCAATCAGCCCCAGCATTTT

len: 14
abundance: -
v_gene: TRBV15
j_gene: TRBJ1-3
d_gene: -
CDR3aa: CATSSDSSGNTIYF
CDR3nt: TGTGCCACCAGCAGTGACAGTTCTGGAAACACCATATATTTT

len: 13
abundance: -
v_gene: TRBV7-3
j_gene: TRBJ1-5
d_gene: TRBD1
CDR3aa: CASATGSNQPQHF
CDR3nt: TGTGCCAGCGCGACAGGGAGCAATCAGCCCCAGCATTTT

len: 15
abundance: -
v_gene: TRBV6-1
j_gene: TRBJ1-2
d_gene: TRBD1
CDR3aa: CASSEETGGSYGYTF
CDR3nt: TGTGCCAGCAGTGAAGAGACAGGGGGCAGCTATGGCTACACCTTC

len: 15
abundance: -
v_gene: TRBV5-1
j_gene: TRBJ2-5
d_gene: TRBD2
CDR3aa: CASSFILAGGETQYF
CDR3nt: TGCGCCAGCAGCTTTATTCTAGCGGGGGGGGAGACCCAGTACTTC

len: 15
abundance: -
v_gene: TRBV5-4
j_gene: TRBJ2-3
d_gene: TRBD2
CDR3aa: CASSLSGVSTDTQYF
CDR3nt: TGTGCCAGCAGCCTTAGCGGGGTTAGCACAGATACGCAGTATTTT

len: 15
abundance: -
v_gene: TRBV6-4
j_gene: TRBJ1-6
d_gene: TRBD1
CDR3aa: CASSDSGQGGSPLHF
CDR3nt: TGTGCCAGCAGTGACTCTGGACAGGGAGGGTCACCCCTCCACTTT

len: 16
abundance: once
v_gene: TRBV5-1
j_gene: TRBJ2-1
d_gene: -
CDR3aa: CASSPVFDEGHNEQFF
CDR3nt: TGCGCCAGCAGCCCCGTCTTCGACGAGGGCCACAATGAGCAGTTCTTC

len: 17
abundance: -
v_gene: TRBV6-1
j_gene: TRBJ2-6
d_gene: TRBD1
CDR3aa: CASSDPNRGAGANVLTF
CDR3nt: TGTGCCAGCAGTGACCCCAACAGGGGGGCTGGGGCCAACGTCCTGACTTTC

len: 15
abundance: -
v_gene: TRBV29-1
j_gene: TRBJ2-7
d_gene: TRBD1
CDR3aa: CSVEVWTGAGYEQYF
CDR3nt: TGCAGCGTTGAAGTGTGGACAGGGGCCGGGTACGAGCAGTACTTC

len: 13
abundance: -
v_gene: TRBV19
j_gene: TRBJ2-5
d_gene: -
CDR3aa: CASSIRGLETQYF
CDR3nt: TGTGCCAGTAGTATTCGGGGTCTGGAGACCCAGTACTTC